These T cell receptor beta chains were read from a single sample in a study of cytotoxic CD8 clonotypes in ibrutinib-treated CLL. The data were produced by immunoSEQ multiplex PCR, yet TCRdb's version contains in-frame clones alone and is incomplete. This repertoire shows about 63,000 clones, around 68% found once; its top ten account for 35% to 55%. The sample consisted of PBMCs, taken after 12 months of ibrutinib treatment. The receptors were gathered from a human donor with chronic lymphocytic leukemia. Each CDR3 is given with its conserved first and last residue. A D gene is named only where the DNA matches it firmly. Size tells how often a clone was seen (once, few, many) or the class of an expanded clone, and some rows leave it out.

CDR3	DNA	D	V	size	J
CASSGWTVSREQYF	TGTGCCAGCAGTGGATGGACAGTTTCGCGGGAGCAGTACTTC	.	TRBV6-1	.	TRBJ2-7
CASSQGLTTENIQYF	TGCGCCAGCAGCCAAGGCCTCACGACAGAAAACATTCAGTACTTC	.	TRBV4-1	.	TRBJ2-4
CASSEASGATYEQYF	TGTGCCAGCAGCGAGGCTAGCGGAGCTACCTACGAGCAGTACTTC	TRBD2	TRBV9	.	TRBJ2-7
CTGALGQTEAFF	TGCACCGGAGCCCTGGGTCAAACTGAAGCTTTCTTT	.	TRBV29-1	.	TRBJ1-1
CASSPGRRNTEAFF	TGTGCCAGCAGCCCAGGGCGGCGGAACACTGAAGCTTTCTTT	.	TRBV9	.	TRBJ1-1
CASSAGGRLDTEAFF	TGTGCCAGCAGCGCAGGGGGGAGATTGGACACTGAAGCTTTCTTT	TRBD1	TRBV9	.	TRBJ1-1
CASSSALSRDDEQFF	TGTGCCAGCAGCTCCGCCCTCTCTCGCGATGATGAGCAGTTCTTC	.	TRBV5-4	.	TRBJ2-1
CASSSSQREILSEQYF	TGTGCCAGCAGCTCTTCACAGCGGGAGATTTTGAGCGAGCAGTACTTC	TRBD2	TRBV7-6	.	TRBJ2-7
CASRVTTTRDTQYF	TGTGCCAGCAGGGTAACTACAACACGAGATACGCAGTATTTT	.	TRBV2	.	TRBJ2-3
CASSIVRPGGSAPYNEQFF	TGTGCCAGTAGTATAGTTCGTCCTGGCGGGTCCGCCCCCTACAATGAGCAGTTCTTC	.	TRBV19	.	TRBJ2-1
CASSEGGDTQETQYF	TGCGCCAGCAGTGAGGGGGGAGACACCCAAGAGACCCAGTACTTC	.	TRBV10-1	.	TRBJ2-5
CASRETANTGELFF	TGTGCCAGTAGGGAGACAGCGAACACCGGGGAGCTGTTTTTT	.	TRBV19	.	TRBJ2-2
CASSFFGRAKNIQYF	TGTGCCAGCAGCTTCTTCGGGAGGGCCAAAAACATTCAGTACTTC	TRBD2	TRBV7-3	.	TRBJ2-4
CATSGTGRSQPQHF	TGTGCCACCTCCGGGACAGGGAGAAGTCAGCCCCAGCATTTT	TRBD1	TRBV27	.	TRBJ1-5
CASSYSDGNQPQHF	TGTGCCAGCAGTTACTCGGATGGTAATCAGCCCCAGCATTTT	.	TRBV6-5	.	TRBJ1-5
CASHGRGGTGANVLTF	TGTGCCAGTCACGGTCGGGGGGGCACTGGGGCCAACGTCCTGACTTTC	TRBD2	TRBV19	.	TRBJ2-6
CASSVGYNEQFF	TGTGCCAGCAGCGTAGGTTACAATGAGCAGTTCTTC	.	TRBV9	few	TRBJ2-1
CASSTYSRRGTDTQYF	TGTGCCAGCAGCACCTACTCGCGGCGGGGCACAGATACGCAGTATTTT	.	TRBV21-1	.	TRBJ2-3
CASSAGQGRRDTEAFF	TGTGCCAGCAGCGCAGGCCAGGGGCGCAGGGACACTGAAGCTTTCTTT	.	TRBV7-9	.	TRBJ1-1
CASSLGTGRSDTQYF	TGTGCCAGCAGCTTAGGGACAGGGAGGTCAGATACGCAGTATTTT	TRBD1	TRBV7-8	.	TRBJ2-3
CASSLAPGLAGTDTQYF	TGTGCCAGCAGCTTAGCGCCGGGACTAGCGGGAACAGATACGCAGTATTTT	TRBD2	TRBV11-2	.	TRBJ2-3
CASSPIHLSRDRENQPQHF	TGTGCCAGCAGCCCAATTCATCTTTCCCGGGACAGGGAGAATCAGCCCCAGCATTTT	TRBD1	TRBV7-8	.	TRBJ1-5
CASSLEVGKETQYF	TGTGCCAGCAGCTTAGAAGTAGGGAAAGAGACCCAGTACTTC	.	TRBV7-9	.	TRBJ2-5
CAFRTDSEAFF	TGTGCCTTCCGGACAGATTCCGAAGCTTTCTTT	.	TRBV30	few	TRBJ1-1
CASSSLSYEQYF	TGTGCCAGCAGCTCCCTGTCCTACGAGCAGTACTTC	.	TRBV7-2	.	TRBJ2-7
CASSPLAGEDTQYF	TGTGCCAGCTCACCACTAGCAGGGGAGGATACGCAGTATTTT	.	TRBV18	.	TRBJ2-3
CATGLAGRDTQYF	TGTGCCACAGGACTAGCGGGACGGGATACGCAGTATTTT	TRBD2	TRBV10-3	.	TRBJ2-3
CASSLSGTGEEHF	TGTGCCAGCAGCTTGTCAGGTACGGGGGAGGAGCACTTC	.	TRBV7-9	once	TRBJ2-5
CASSLGTGHEQYF	TGTGCCAGCAGCTTGGGGACCGGCCACGAGCAGTACTTC	.	TRBV5-4	.	TRBJ2-7
CATSRGLAGGPLYNEQFF	TGTGCCACCAGCAGAGGACTAGCGGGAGGTCCCTTGTACAATGAGCAGTTCTTC	TRBD2	TRBV15	once	TRBJ2-1
CASSFIMFSSGGGETQYF	TGTGCCAGCAGCTTTATAATGTTTTCTAGCGGAGGAGGAGAGACCCAGTACTTC	TRBD2	TRBV5-6	.	TRBJ2-5
CASRGLAGGHNEQFF	TGTGCCAGCAGGGGACTAGCGGGAGGGCATAATGAGCAGTTCTTC	TRBD2	TRBV2	.	TRBJ2-1
CATSRDHPGRSEQYF	TGTGCCACCAGCAGAGATCATCCGGGCAGGTCCGAGCAGTACTTC	.	TRBV15	once	TRBJ2-7
CASSGGTSGDNEQFF	TGTGCCAGCAGCGGGGGGACTAGCGGTGACAATGAGCAGTTCTTC	TRBD2	TRBV9	.	TRBJ2-1
CASSFVIQETQYF	TGTGCCAGCAGCTTCGTTATTCAAGAGACCCAGTACTTC	.	TRBV7-2	.	TRBJ2-5
CASSTGTGNNEKLFF	TGTGCCAGCAGCACTGGGACAGGGAACAATGAAAAACTGTTTTTT	TRBD1	TRBV9	.	TRBJ1-4
CATWDGSYNEQFF	TGTGCCACCTGGGATGGCTCCTACAATGAGCAGTTCTTC	.	TRBV15	.	TRBJ2-1
CASSRDPLSTDTQYF	TGTGCCAGTAGTCGGGACCCCCTCAGCACAGATACGCAGTATTTT	.	TRBV19	once	TRBJ2-3
CASRLTSGSPYEQYF	TGTGCCAGCAGATTGACTAGCGGGAGCCCCTACGAGCAGTACTTC	TRBD2	TRBV7-2	.	TRBJ2-7
CASSFTGTSGSYNEQFF	TGTGCCAGCAGCTTCACCGGGACTAGCGGGTCCTACAATGAGCAGTTCTTC	TRBD2	TRBV7-9	once	TRBJ2-1
CASSLGPLRQESLTDTQYF	TGCGCCAGCAGCTTGGGGCCCTTAAGGCAGGAGAGTCTCACAGATACGCAGTATTTT	.	TRBV5-1	many	TRBJ2-3
CASSNVGGGYEQYF	TGTGCCAGTAGTAATGTTGGGGGCGGCTACGAGCAGTACTTC	.	TRBV19	once	TRBJ2-7
CASSQGGTHTDTQYF	TGCGCCAGCAGCCAAGGAGGGACTCACACAGATACGCAGTATTTT	.	TRBV4-3	.	TRBJ2-3
CASVRSGRVVPLEQFF	TGTGCCTCGGTAAGGAGCGGGAGAGTAGTACCGCTGGAGCAGTTCTTC	TRBD2	TRBV28	.	TRBJ2-1
CSVDPGTGTDTQYF	TGCAGCGTTGATCCCGGGACTGGGACAGATACGCAGTATTTT	.	TRBV29-1	.	TRBJ2-3
CASSTIGNRGLSGANVLTF	TGTGCCAGCTCTACGATCGGTAACAGGGGGCTTTCTGGGGCCAACGTCCTGACTTTC	TRBD1	TRBV18	.	TRBJ2-6
CAITESGGGQETQYF	TGTGCCATCACAGAGTCGGGAGGGGGACAAGAGACCCAGTACTTC	TRBD2	TRBV10-3	.	TRBJ2-5
CASNWDIRNTEAFF	TGTGCCAGCAACTGGGACATCCGGAACACTGAAGCTTTCTTT	.	TRBV6-1	.	TRBJ1-1
CASSGPFATNEKLFF	TGTGCCAGTAGTGGGCCCTTTGCAACTAATGAAAAACTGTTTTTT	.	TRBV19	.	TRBJ1-4
CASSLSPAYNEQFF	TGTGCCAGCAGTCTGTCTCCAGCGTACAATGAGCAGTTCTTC	.	TRBV7-6	.	TRBJ2-1
CASSPLARYSEQFF	TGTGCCAGCAGCCCCCTGGCCCGGTACTCTGAGCAGTTCTTC	.	TRBV9	.	TRBJ2-1
CAISEKAEAVTDTQYF	TGTGCCATCAGTGAGAAAGCGGAAGCGGTCACAGATACGCAGTATTTT	.	TRBV10-3	.	TRBJ2-3
CASSLAGPGSNQPQHF	TGTGCCAGCAGCTTAGCGGGGCCAGGTAGCAATCAGCCCCAGCATTTT	.	TRBV7-6	.	TRBJ1-5
CSVGLAGVWETQYF	TGCAGCGTTGGACTAGCGGGAGTCTGGGAGACCCAGTACTTC	TRBD2	TRBV29-1	.	TRBJ2-5